The present T cell receptor beta chain was sequenced within a study of blood T cell repertoires in COVID-19. On the study more broadly: COVID-19 samples from acute and convalescent phases originated in the United States, Italy and Spain. T cells, B-cell-depleted T cells, or PBMCs supplied cDNA or gDNA.

Per the authors' pipeline: Using reference gene primer amplification, nucleated cell counts were estimated. The table came from immunoSEQ multiplex PCR; TCRdb's copy has only in-frame clones and leaves some out. Clone size and the V and J calls come from that table; the DNA yielded D and trimming. This table has roughly 220,000 clones, roughly 88% appearing once. J was trimmed by 0 bases and V by 3 bases; bases with no gene match: 3. The CDR3 has 14 amino acids. Germline loops: CDR1 SGHRS, CDR2 YFSETQ. Sample: peripheral blood. The TCR was taken from a woman aged 40 to 49 who had recovered from COVID-19. V is TRBV5-1 and J is TRBJ2-7, with 7 positions matching TRBD1. In nucleotides, the CDR3 is TGCGCCAGCAGCTGGGACAGCCCCTCCTACGAGCAGTACTTC. Encoded protein: CASSWDSPSYEQYF. The complete variable domain, with remaining parts taken from reference TRBV5-1 and TRBJ2-7, reads KAGVTQTPRYLIKTRGQQVTLSCSPISGHRSVSWYQQTPGQGLQFLFEYFSETQRNKGNFPGRFSGRQFSNSRSEMNVSTLELGDSALYLCASSWDSPSYEQYFGPGTRLTVT.